The present T cell receptor (beta chain) was sequenced within a study of blood T cell repertoires in COVID-19. Trimming cost V 1 base and J 4 bases; bases outside gene matches: 4. The CDR3 has 15 residues. From germline, CDR1 is GTSNPN and CDR2 SVGIG (reference sequence). In the original analysis: Estimation of nucleated cell counts was performed using reference gene primer amplification. TCRdb's table, derived via immunoSEQ multiplex PCR, lists solely in-frame clones and lacks some. For V, J and clone size, that table is used; D and trimming come from the DNA. Of about 490,000 clones listed, 70% to 90% are singletons.

This TCR came from a human donor in a cohort sampled during active COVID-19. Sequenced input: peripheral blood. The chain joins TRBV30 to TRBJ1-5; TRBD1 matches 10 bases. CDR3 sequence: CAWSGQGAMNQPQHF. CDR3 sequence (DNA): TGTGCCTGGAGTGGACAGGGGGCGATGAATCAGCCCCAGCATTTT.